This T cell receptor (beta chain) was sequenced for a study of shared clonotypes between healthy human individuals. Findings of the study overall: Estimated richness was generally greater in naive than memory subsets.

With 4 bases clipped from V and 2 bases from J, the junction kept 9 bases outside the gene matches. The CDR3 extends over 17 amino acids. Germline CDR1 reads MDHEN; CDR2 reads SYDVKM. With regard to this clone: What it binds is not known.

HIV-negative, healthy adults without recent acute infections or vaccinations were the donors. Profiled with immunoSEQ multiplex PCR; TCRdb holds only in-frame clones, not every one. The sample has approximately 2.3 million clones; roughly 93% are singletons. This sequence originates from a man between 18 and 35 years old in good health. Some clones in this sample may be carry-over from other donors' samples. The specimen sequenced was naive CD4+ T cells from PBMCs. Documented subset: CD45RA+ positively selected. The chain combines TRBV28 with TRBJ2-1, with 9 nucleotides matching TRBD2. The CDR3 DNA sequence: TGTGCCAGCAGTTCCGCCCCCCTAGCGGGGCCCTACAATGAGCAGTTCTTC. It encodes CASSSAPLAGPYNEQFF.